A selection of T cell receptor beta chains follows, all from one sample in a study of monozygotic twins with inflammatory bowel disease. TCRdb reprocessed the 5' RACE reads and stores each CDR3 protein as one record, lacking DNA. This repertoire includes about 140,000 distinct CDR3 sequences. Sequencing was carried out using blood. All receptors come from a human donor with ulcerative colitis or Crohn's disease, or a healthy co-twin of an affected twin (not recorded which). Each CDR3 is given with its conserved first and last residue.

>TRBV6-5|TRBJ1-1
CASSYRDNMNTEAFF
>TRBV5-1|TRBJ2-7
CASSLERGSEQYF
>TRBV4-1|TRBJ2-7
CANQTETYEQYF
>TRBV5-1|TRBJ1-1
CASSGDSYTEAFF
>TRBV20-1|TRBJ2-7
CSARDSGTGSYEQYF
>TRBV6-5|TRBJ2-2
CASSYLREVAGELFF
>TRBV5-1|TRBJ2-3
CASSLGTSTDTQYF
>TRBV5-1|TRBJ2-3
CASSGASQIGTDTQYF
>TRBV4-3|TRBJ1-6
CASSQDGTGESPLHF
>TRBV7-6|TRBJ1-5
CASSLTGGQPQHF
>TRBV5-1|TRBJ2-5
CASSSSGIQETQYF
>TRBV7-3|TRBJ1-1
CASSPGPGTGLIAFF
>TRBV11-1|TRBJ2-7
CASSWGSGTGVYEQYF
>TRBV5-1|TRBJ2-3
CASSLSLADTQYF
>TRBV12-3/TRBV12-4|TRBJ2-7
CASSLVIATGGAYEQYF
>TRBV7-3|TRBJ2-2
CASSSRDRDYTGELFF
>TRBV20-1|TRBJ1-6
CSARDRVGSSPLHF
>TRBV20-1|TRBJ1-1
CSARDPGRRLNTKAFF
>TRBV7-2|TRBJ2-4
CASSLPRGGSIQYF
>TRBV6-6|TRBJ1-5
CAGGAQQPQHF
>TRBV24-1|TRBJ1-1
CATSEEGGKEAFF
>TRBV12-3/TRBV12-4|TRBJ2-3
CASRRTGVKADTQYF
>TRBV5-6|TRBJ2-2
CASSFGGAHTGELFF
>TRBV7-7|TRBJ2-5
CASSLTGLAETQYF